This is a list of T cell receptor beta chains from one sample in a study of T-cell reconstitution after alpha-beta-depleted transplantation in children. TCRdb itself ran the PCR reads through MiXCR, one entry per CDR3 protein. Among about 200,000 distinct CDR3 sequences listed, about 14% were seen once. The material was PBMCs from the stem cell graft donor, obtained from the stem cell graft. The source of these receptors is a human donor who donated a stem cell graft to a child with acute lymphoblastic leukemia. Each CDR3 is given with its conserved first and last residue. The D gene is left open where the match is weak.

j_call v_call d_call cdr3_aa
TRBJ1-2 TRBV20-1 . CSARDWQPANYGYTF
TRBJ1-2 TRBV11-1 . CASSSPSKGRDWVSYGYTF
TRBJ2-5 TRBV10-3 . CAIGTLETQYF
TRBJ2-2 TRBV29-1 TRBD1 CSARPGQGASGELFF
TRBJ1-1 TRBV12-3/TRBV12-4 . CASSLHPGMNTEAFF
TRBJ1-2 TRBV3-1 TRBD1 CASSPGRDSGGYTF
TRBJ2-6 TRBV10-2 . CARKRDRDNGANVLTF
TRBJ2-3 TRBV9 TRBD1 CASSSRGSRGDRADTQYF
TRBJ1-1 TRBV13 . CASSLGGPETEAFF
TRBJ2-1 TRBV20-1 TRBD2 CSAAQPGLAGIEQFF
TRBJ1-1 TRBV15 . CATSTLETEAFF
TRBJ1-5 TRBV5-1 . CASSLSPGSNQPQHF
TRBJ1-5 TRBV12-3/TRBV12-4 . CASSFSGVQDQPQHF
TRBJ1-3 TRBV28 . CASSLLGSGNTIYF
TRBJ2-3 TRBV24-1 TRBD2 CATSDLASSGRSSDTQYF
TRBJ2-1 TRBV4-2 . CASSQESSGNEQFF
TRBJ2-2 TRBV14 TRBD2 CASSQDSSGSVWELFF
TRBJ1-6 TRBV7-6 . CASSPPGSPLHF
TRBJ2-5 TRBV29-1 TRBD2 CSVDREVETQYF
TRBJ2-1 TRBV5-1 TRBD2 CASSLALTSGSHNEQFF
TRBJ2-7 TRBV12-3/TRBV12-4 TRBD1 CASSLLRDRGNREQYF
TRBJ2-5 TRBV24-1 . CATRPELGETQYF
TRBJ2-2 TRBV12-3/TRBV12-4 . CASSSWGLNTGELFF
TRBJ2-7 TRBV12-3/TRBV12-4 . CASSLSGGYEQYF
TRBJ2-2 TRBV5-1 . CASSLSRDTNTGELFF
TRBJ2-2 TRBV5-1 . CASRVGTSSTGELFF
TRBJ2-7 TRBV10-3 TRBD2 CAIKREGYEQYF
TRBJ2-7 TRBV11-2 TRBD1 CASSSLRDRSYEQYF